These 21 T cell receptor beta chains were sequenced from one sample in a study of T cell responses to AZD1222 COVID-19 vaccine. Using immunoSEQ multiplex PCR, the repertoire was profiled, and TCRdb retains in-frame clones only, with some absent. This table holds 90,000 to 120,000 clones, under 95% found once. This sample comprised peripheral blood, obtained on day 0 of AZD1222 vaccination. The receptors derive from an adult in good health.

The V gene is TRBV29-1, the J gene TRBJ2-1, with 9 bases that match TRBD2. The CDR3 runs to 14 residues. Looked up from germline, CDR1 is SQVTM and CDR2 is ANQGSEA. The ends lost 3 bases at V and 9 bases at J; junction bases unmatched: 9. CDR3 nucleotides: TGCAGCGTTGAGATGGGACTAGCCTTCAGTGAGCAGTTCTTC. Translating gives CSVEMGLAFSEQFF.

As DNA, the CDR3 is TGTGCCAGCAGCTTAGACAGGACTGGAAACACCATATATTTT. It specifies CASSLDRTGNTIYF. The V and J genes are TRBV7-8 and TRBJ1-3, with D perhaps TRBD1 (5 bases). The V gene's germline CDR1 is SGHVS and CDR2 FQNEAQ. Trimming removed 1 base at V and 2 bases at J, with 6 bases between. The CDR3 extends over 14 amino acids.

V gene TRBV20-1 combines with J gene TRBJ1-2; D is perhaps TRBD1 (6 bases). Germline V gene sequence: CDR1 DFQATT, CDR2 SNEGSKA (reference sequence). V was shortened by 3 bases and J by 3 bases, with 14 bases between the two germline ends. CDR3 size: 14 residues. Here the CDR3 reads CSASAPTGYYGYTF. DNA for the CDR3: TGCAGTGCTAGTGCTCCGACAGGCTACTATGGCTACACCTTC.

The CDR3 here is CASSLRTGLSYNSPLHF. CDR3 DNA: TGTGCCAGCAGCCTTCGGACAGGGTTATCCTATAATTCACCCCTCCACTTT. The rearrangement joins TRBV11-2 to TRBJ1-6; TRBD1 matches 8 bases. Germline V gene sequence: CDR1 SGHAT, CDR2 FQNNGV. This CDR3 spans 17 amino acids. Germline trimming cut 5 bases from V and 1 base from J; bases unmatched to any gene: 7.

This chain uses TRBV30 with TRBJ1-2; D unresolved. Trimming cost V 4 bases and J 6 bases, with 12 bases left between them. Per the germline V gene, CDR1 is GTSNPN and CDR2 is SVGIG (reference sequence). This CDR3 has 12 residues. The CDR3 DNA is TGTGCCTGGACCATTGGACCCCATGGCTACACCTTC. Its protein product is CAWTIGPHGYTF.

The rearrangement links TRBV7-9 to TRBJ2-1; unclear D gene. V was cut by 5 bases and J by 6 bases, with 11 bases left in between. The CDR3 is 13 residues long. Germline V gene sequence: CDR1 SEHNR, CDR2 FQNEAQ (reference sequence). The CDR3 sequence is CASSEPTFNEQFF. The DNA of the CDR3 is TGTGCCAGCAGCGAACCCACGTTCAATGAGCAGTTCTTC.

The chain uses TRBV27 and TRBJ1-6, with D possibly matching TRBD1 (5 bases). V was cut by 7 bases and J by 7 bases, with 17 bases left in between. This CDR3 is 15 amino acids long. Germline CDR1 is MNHEY and CDR2 is SMNVEV (reference sequence). This CDR3 is CASTLHGTGNSPLHF. CDR3 coding DNA: TGTGCCAGCACCCTTCACGGGACCGGGAATTCACCCCTCCACTTT.

The V and J genes are TRBV2 and TRBJ1-2; D is perhaps TRBD1 (5 bases). The CDR3 runs to 12 residues. V lost 11 bases and J lost 8, with 18 bases in between. Germline CDR1 reads SNHLY; CDR2 reads FYNNEI. The chain's CDR3 is CARRGDWDGYTF. The DNA for the CDR3 is TGTGCCCGCCGCGGGGATTGGGACGGCTACACCTTC.

J is TRBJ2-7 and V is TRBV5-1; no definite D call. Trimming removed 4 bases from V and 4 bases from J, with 12 bases in between. CDR1 is SGHRS, CDR2 YFSETQ, per germline. The length of the CDR3 is 13 residues. This CDR3 is CASSPLIGYEQYF. The CDR3 coding sequence is TGCGCCAGCAGCCCTCTCATTGGGTACGAGCAGTACTTC.

The chain has TRBV7-2 and TRBJ1-1, with 7 bases aligning to TRBD1. The trim removed 4 bases at V and 1 base at J, leaving 3 bases unmatched. Germline CDR1 reads SGHTA; CDR2 reads FQGNSA. The CDR3 runs 14 residues. Here the CDR3 DNA reads TGTGCCAGCAGCTCCTGGACAGGGAACACTGAAGCTTTCTTT. This translates into CASSSWTGNTEAFF.

V is TRBV9 and J is TRBJ2-7; D might be TRBD1 or TRBD2, each matching 5 bases. CDR1 SGDLS and CDR2 YYNGEE come from the germline V gene. The CDR3 contains 13 residues. V was trimmed by 4 bases and J by 2 bases, leaving 10 bases between them. CDR3 nucleotide sequence: TGTGCCAGCAGCCACGGGGCGACCTACGAGCAGTACTTC. Protein: CASSHGATYEQYF.

The chain has TRBV18 and TRBJ2-2, with D uncertain. V gave up 0 bases and J gave up 0 bases, with 8 bases separating them. Germline assignment: CDR1 KGHSH and CDR2 LQKENI. This CDR3 region has 16 residues. This CDR3 is CASSPPGRPNTGELFF. The CDR3 DNA reads as TGTGCCAGCTCACCACCCGGACGGCCGAACACCGGGGAGCTGTTTTTT.

The gene calls are TRBV10-3 and TRBJ2-1; TRBD2 might be the D (6 bases). V lost 3 bases and J 4 bases, leaving 7 bases between the germline ends. The CDR3 length is 13 residues. Germline CDR1 reads ENHRY; CDR2 reads SYGVKD. The CDR3 spells CAISDGGYNEQFF. CDR3 coding DNA: TGTGCCATCAGTGATGGAGGGTACAATGAGCAGTTCTTC.

The chain has TRBV9 and TRBJ2-1; 9 positions agree with TRBD1. The germline V gene has CDR1 SGDLS and CDR2 YYNGEE. J was trimmed by 6 bases and V by 2 bases; bases with no gene match: 9. CDR3 length: 16 amino acids. This CDR3 reads CASSVGGTGSFNEQFF. In DNA, the CDR3 is TGTGCCAGCAGCGTGGGCGGGACAGGGAGTTTCAATGAGCAGTTCTTC. Variable domain in full (rest from reference TRBV9 and TRBJ2-1): DSGVTQTPKHLITATGQRVTLRCSPRSGDLSVYWYQQSLDQGLQFLIQYYNGEERAKGNILERFSAQQFPDLHSELNLSSLELGDSALYFCASSVGGTGSFNEQFFGPGTRLTVL.

This chain links TRBV12-5 with TRBJ2-1; unclear D gene. There are 11 residues in the CDR3. Germline V CDR1 and CDR2: LGHNT, FRNRAP. V was cut by 7 bases and J by 10 bases, with 11 bases left in between. The CDR3 spells CASAPRVEQFF. DNA for the CDR3: TGTGCTAGTGCCCCCCGAGTGGAGCAGTTCTTC.

This clone was seen a handful of times. The V call is TRBV3-1 (or the pseudogene TRBV3-2), the J call TRBJ1-1, with D possibly being TRBD1 (5 bases). The ends were cut back, 1 base at V and 11 bases at J, with 14 bases in the middle. Germline lookup yields CDR1 LGHDT and CDR2 YNNKEL (reference sequence). The CDR3 extends over 13 amino acids. The CDR3 spells CASSQGSVREAFF. CDR3 nucleotide sequence: TGTGCCAGCAGCCAAGGATCTGTCAGGGAGGCTTTCTTT.

The genes are TRBV10-3 and TRBJ1-1; 7 bases map to TRBD1. Trimming at V came to 2 bases and at J to 4 bases, leaving 4 bases not matched to a gene. Germline loops: CDR1 ENHRY, CDR2 SYGVKD. The CDR3 runs 14 residues. The CDR3 DNA reads TGTGCCATCAGTGAGCGTCAGGGGGTCACTGAAGCTTTCTTT. Its protein is CAISERQGVTEAFF.

The chain is built from TRBV6-5 and TRBJ2-7, with D perhaps TRBD2 (6 bases). Trimming shortened V by 7 bases and J by 7 bases, and 23 bases separated the two germline ends. The CDR3 sequence is 15 residues long. Germline-derived CDR1 and CDR2 are MNHEY and SVGAGI. The CDR3 DNA follows: TGTGCCAGCACCCCGGTTTTGGGACTGATTCGGGAGCAGTACTTC. Translating gives CASTPVLGLIREQYF.

There are a few counts of this clone. The chain combines TRBV6-2 or TRBV6-3 with TRBJ2-2; D call uncertain. In germline, CDR1 is MNHEY, CDR2 SVGEGT. Trimming cost V 2 bases and J 4 bases, with 20 bases left between them. This CDR3 is 18 amino acids long. CDR3: CASSYEVVDPDATGELFF. Written as DNA, the CDR3 is TGTGCCAGCAGTTACGAGGTCGTGGACCCTGACGCCACCGGGGAGCTGTTTTTT.

The count of this clone is one. This chain links TRBV23-1 with TRBJ1-2; tentatively, D is TRBD1 (6 bases). TRBV23-1 counts as an open reading frame of uncertain function. V dropped 3 bases and J dropped 6 bases, with 14 bases sitting between them. The CDR3 has 14 amino acids. CDR3 sequence (DNA): TGCGCCAGCAGTCATTCCGACAGGCCGAATGGCTACACCTTC. It codes for CASSHSDRPNGYTF.

The chain couples TRBV19 to TRBJ2-7; tentatively, D is TRBD1 (5 bases). Germline V CDR1 and CDR2: LNHDA, SQIVND (reference sequence). This CDR3 is built from 12 residues. The germline V and J ends were trimmed by 3 bases and 4 bases, with 7 bases remaining between them. This CDR3 reads CASSIDRYEQYF. The CDR3 DNA reads TGTGCCAGTAGTATCGACAGATACGAGCAGTACTTC.